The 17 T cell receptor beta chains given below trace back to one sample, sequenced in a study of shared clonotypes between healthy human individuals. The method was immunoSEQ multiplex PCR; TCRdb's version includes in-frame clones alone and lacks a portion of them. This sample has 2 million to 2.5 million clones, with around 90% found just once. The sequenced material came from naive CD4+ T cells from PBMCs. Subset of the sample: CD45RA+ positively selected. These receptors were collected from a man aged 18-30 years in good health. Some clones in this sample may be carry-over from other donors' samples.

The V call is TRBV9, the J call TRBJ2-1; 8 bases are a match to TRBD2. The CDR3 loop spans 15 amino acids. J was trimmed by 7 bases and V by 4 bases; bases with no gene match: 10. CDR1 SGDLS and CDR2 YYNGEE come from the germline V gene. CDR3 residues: CASSLTSGVWNEQFF. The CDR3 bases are TGTGCCAGCAGCCTCACTAGCGGTGTTTGGAATGAGCAGTTCTTC.

CDR3 in amino acids: CAWTRDYRVHEQYF. As DNA, the CDR3 is TGTGCCTGGACGAGGGACTATCGGGTCCACGAGCAGTACTTC. The chain has TRBV30 and TRBJ2-7, with 7 bases matching TRBD2. Germline V gene sequence: CDR1 GTSNPN, CDR2 SVGIG (reference sequence). Trimming removed 4 bases from V and 5 bases from J; junction bases left unmatched: 11. This CDR3 has 14 amino acids. Full variable domain (outside the CDR3, taken from reference TRBV30 and TRBJ2-7): SQTIHQWPATLVQPVGSPLSLECTVEGTSNPNLYWYRQAAGRGLQLLFYSVGIGQISSEVPQNLSASRPQDRQFILSSKKLLLSDSGFYLCAWTRDYRVHEQYFGPGTRLTVT.

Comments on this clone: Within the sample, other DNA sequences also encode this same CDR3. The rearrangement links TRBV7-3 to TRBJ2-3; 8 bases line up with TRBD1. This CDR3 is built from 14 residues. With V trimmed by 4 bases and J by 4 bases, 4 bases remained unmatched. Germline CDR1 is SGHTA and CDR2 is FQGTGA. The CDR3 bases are TGTGCCAGCAGCTCCCAGGGGGCCGCAGATACGCAGTATTTT. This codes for CASSSQGAADTQYF.

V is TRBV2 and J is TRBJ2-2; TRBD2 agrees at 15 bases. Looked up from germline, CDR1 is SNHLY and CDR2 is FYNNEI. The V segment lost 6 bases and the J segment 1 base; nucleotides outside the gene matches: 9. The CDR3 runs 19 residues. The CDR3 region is CASRAPGLAGGKNTGELFF. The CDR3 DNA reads TGTGCCAGCAGGGCCCCGGGACTAGCGGGAGGAAAGAACACCGGGGAGCTGTTTTTT.

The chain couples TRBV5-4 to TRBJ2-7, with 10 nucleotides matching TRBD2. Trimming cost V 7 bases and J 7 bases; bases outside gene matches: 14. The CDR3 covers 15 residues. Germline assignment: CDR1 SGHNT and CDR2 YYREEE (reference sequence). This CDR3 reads CASRSGTSADGEQYF. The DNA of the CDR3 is TGTGCCAGCCGCTCCGGGACTAGCGCCGACGGGGAGCAGTACTTC.

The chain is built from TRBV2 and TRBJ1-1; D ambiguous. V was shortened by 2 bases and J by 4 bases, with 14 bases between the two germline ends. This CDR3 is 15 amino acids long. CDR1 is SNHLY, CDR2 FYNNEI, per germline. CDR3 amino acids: CASSERRSGSTEAFF. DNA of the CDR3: TGTGCCAGCAGTGAAAGGCGGTCAGGCTCCACTGAAGCTTTCTTT.

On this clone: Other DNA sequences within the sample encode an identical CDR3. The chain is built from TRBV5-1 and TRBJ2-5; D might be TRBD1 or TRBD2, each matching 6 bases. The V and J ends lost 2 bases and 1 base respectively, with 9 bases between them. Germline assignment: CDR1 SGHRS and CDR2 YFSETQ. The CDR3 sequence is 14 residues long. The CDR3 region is CASSFRGPQETQYF. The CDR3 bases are TGCGCCAGCAGCTTTCGGGGGCCCCAAGAGACCCAGTACTTC.

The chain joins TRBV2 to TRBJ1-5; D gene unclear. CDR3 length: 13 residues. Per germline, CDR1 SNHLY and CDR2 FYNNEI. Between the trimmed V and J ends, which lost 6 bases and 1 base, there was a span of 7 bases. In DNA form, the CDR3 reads TGTGCCAGCAGCGCAACCAGCAATCAGCCCCAGCATTTT. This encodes CASSATSNQPQHF.

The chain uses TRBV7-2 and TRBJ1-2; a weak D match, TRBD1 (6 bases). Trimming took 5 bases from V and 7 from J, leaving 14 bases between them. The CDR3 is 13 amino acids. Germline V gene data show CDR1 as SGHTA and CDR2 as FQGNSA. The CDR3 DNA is TGTGCCAGCAGCGAGGGGGGGCACGGTGGCTACACCTTC. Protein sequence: CASSEGGHGGYTF.

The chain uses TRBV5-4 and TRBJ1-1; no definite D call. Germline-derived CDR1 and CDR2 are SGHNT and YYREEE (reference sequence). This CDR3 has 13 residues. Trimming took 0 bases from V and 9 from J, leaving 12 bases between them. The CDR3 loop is CASSLDNGQQAFF. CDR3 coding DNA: TGTGCCAGCAGCTTGGACAACGGCCAACAAGCTTTCTTT.

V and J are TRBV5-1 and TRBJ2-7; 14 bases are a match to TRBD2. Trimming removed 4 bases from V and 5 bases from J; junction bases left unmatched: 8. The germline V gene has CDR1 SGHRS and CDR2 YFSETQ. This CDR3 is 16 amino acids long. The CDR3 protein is CASSVTGLAGVHEQYF. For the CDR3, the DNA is TGCGCCAGCAGCGTTACGGGACTAGCGGGAGTGCACGAGCAGTACTTC.

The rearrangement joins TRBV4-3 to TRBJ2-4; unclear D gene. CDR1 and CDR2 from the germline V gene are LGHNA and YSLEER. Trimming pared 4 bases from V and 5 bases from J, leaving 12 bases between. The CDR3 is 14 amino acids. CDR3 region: CASSRTVAQNIQYF. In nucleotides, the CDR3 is TGCGCCAGCAGCCGGACCGTGGCCCAAAACATTCAGTACTTC.

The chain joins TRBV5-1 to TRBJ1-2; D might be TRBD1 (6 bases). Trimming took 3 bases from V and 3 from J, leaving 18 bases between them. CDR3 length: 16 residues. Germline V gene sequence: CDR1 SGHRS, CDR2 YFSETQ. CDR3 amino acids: CASSSLQGQGDYGYTF. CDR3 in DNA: TGCGCCAGCAGCTCCCTCCAGGGACAAGGGGACTATGGCTACACCTTC.

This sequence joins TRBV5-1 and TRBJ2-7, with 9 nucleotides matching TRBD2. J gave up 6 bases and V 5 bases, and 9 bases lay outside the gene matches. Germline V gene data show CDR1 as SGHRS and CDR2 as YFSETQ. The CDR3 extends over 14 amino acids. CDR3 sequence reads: CASSTGGLALEQYF. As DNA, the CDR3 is TGCGCCAGCAGTACCGGGGGACTAGCTCTCGAGCAGTACTTC.

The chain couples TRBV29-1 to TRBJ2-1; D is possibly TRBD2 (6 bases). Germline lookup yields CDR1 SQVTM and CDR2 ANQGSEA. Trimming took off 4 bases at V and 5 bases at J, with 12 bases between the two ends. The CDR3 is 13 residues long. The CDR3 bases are TGCAGCGTTGTTGGCGGGAAAAACAATGAGCAGTTCTTC. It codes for CSVVGGKNNEQFF.

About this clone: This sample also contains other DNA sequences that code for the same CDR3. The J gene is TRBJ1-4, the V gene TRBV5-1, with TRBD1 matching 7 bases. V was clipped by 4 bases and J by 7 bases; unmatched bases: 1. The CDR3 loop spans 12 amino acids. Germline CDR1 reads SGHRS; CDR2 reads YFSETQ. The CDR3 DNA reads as TGCGCCAGCAGCCCAGGGGGTGAAAAACTGTTTTTT. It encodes CASSPGGEKLFF. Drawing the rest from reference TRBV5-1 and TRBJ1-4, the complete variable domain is KAGVTQTPRYLIKTRGQQVTLSCSPISGHRSVSWYQQTPGQGLQFLFEYFSETQRNKGNFPGRFSGRQFSNSRSEMNVSTLELGDSALYLCASSPGGEKLFFGSGTQLSVL.

CDR3 region: CASSSRQSNQPQHF. CDR3 DNA: TGTGCCAGCAGCTCCCGACAGAGCAATCAGCCCCAGCATTTT. The V and J genes are TRBV7-2 and TRBJ1-5; possible D gene TRBD1, 5 bases. Looked up from germline, CDR1 is SGHTA and CDR2 is FQGNSA. The CDR3 loop spans 14 amino acids. Trimming took 4 bases from V and 1 from J, leaving 8 bases between them.